The present entry profiles one TCR beta chain with its context. V lost 6 bases and J 0 bases, leaving 15 bases between the germline ends. The CDR3 length is 15 residues. CDR1 and CDR2 from the germline V gene are SQVTM and ANQGSEA. This sample stems from a study of CD8 T cells in ankylosing spondylitis. MiXCR was run by TCRdb on the 5' RACE reads, yielding one entry per CDR3 protein. This repertoire shows just under 350,000 distinct CDR3 sequences, roughly 14% found once; its top ten account for 1.1%. The V and J genes are TRBV29-1 and TRBJ1-3; maybe TRBD1 (5 bases). The clonotype originates from a male donor with ankylosing spondylitis or in good health (not recorded which). Material for sequencing was blood, either unsorted or a sorted T cell fraction (not recorded which). Written as DNA, the CDR3 is TGCAGCGTAGCTTGGGACGGCAACTCTGGAAACACCATATATTTT. Translated: CSVAWDGNSGNTIYF.